The next 15 T cell receptor beta chains were all read from a single sample in a study of identifying expanded T cells in peripheral blood. Assay: immunoSEQ multiplex PCR; the TCRdb copy retains only in-frame clones and omits some. The sample yields over 100,000 clones, 88% seen once. Sequencing was carried out using blood. Source of these receptors: a person aged 18-70 years in good health.

The chain carries TRBV18 and TRBJ1-4; D gene unclear. The germline gives CDR1 KGHSH, CDR2 LQKENI. This CDR3 is built from 16 residues. Trimming removed 0 bases at V and 0 bases at J, with 8 bases between. The chain's CDR3 is CASSPPGPATNEKLFF. Written as DNA, the CDR3 is TGTGCCAGCTCACCACCCGGGCCGGCAACTAATGAAAAACTGTTTTTT.

The V gene is TRBV9, the J gene TRBJ1-2; D perhaps matches TRBD1 (5 bases). This CDR3 region has 18 residues. Trimming pared 4 bases from V and 4 bases from J, leaving 26 bases between. Germline lookup yields CDR1 SGDLS and CDR2 YYNGEE. CDR3 bases: TGTGCCAGCAGCATAGACCTTGTGGGGGAACTCGGCGGCTATGGCTACACCTTC. The encoded protein is CASSIDLVGELGGYGYTF.

The genes are TRBV5-1 and TRBJ2-7, with D possibly being TRBD1 (6 bases). The V gene's germline CDR1 is SGHRS and CDR2 YFSETQ. There are 13 residues in the CDR3. V dropped 0 bases and J dropped 6 bases, with 10 bases sitting between them. CDR3 protein: CASSLAQGSEQYF. CDR3 nucleotides: TGCGCCAGCAGCTTGGCCCAGGGGTCCGAGCAGTACTTC.

The chain uses TRBV12-5 and TRBJ1-2, with D perhaps matching TRBD1 (5 bases). V lost 2 bases and J 4 bases, leaving 23 bases between the germline ends. Germline V gives CDR1 LGHNT, CDR2 FRNRAP. CDR3 length: 18 residues. The CDR3 is CASGLYRDGRPEGYGYTF. The CDR3 DNA is TGTGCTAGTGGTTTGTACCGGGACGGCCGACCCGAGGGCTATGGCTACACCTTC.

The chain joins TRBV7-9 to TRBJ1-5, with a weak D call TRBD1 (6 bases). CDR3 size: 14 residues. From germline, CDR1 is SEHNR and CDR2 FQNEAQ (reference sequence). Trimming removed 1 base from V and 5 bases from J, with 9 bases in between. The CDR3 here is CASSLVPGDQPQHF. The CDR3 DNA is TGTGCCAGCAGCTTAGTCCCAGGGGATCAGCCCCAGCATTTT.

The V gene is TRBV19, the J gene TRBJ2-5, with 8 bases identical to TRBD2. The CDR3 has 17 residues. Germline V gene data show CDR1 as LNHDA and CDR2 as SQIVND (reference sequence). Losses at the gene ends were 4 bases for V and 1 base for J; bases not matched to a gene: 11. The CDR3 DNA reads as TGTGCCAGTAGTACCCCGGGGGGGATTCCGACCCAAGAGACCCAGTACTTC. It yields the protein CASSTPGGIPTQETQYF. Full variable domain (remainder filled in from reference TRBV19 and TRBJ2-5): DGGITQSPKYLFRKEGQNVTLSCEQNLNHDAMYWYRQDPGQGLRLIYYSQIVNDFQKGDIAEGYSVSREKKESFPLTVTSAQKNPTAFYLCASSTPGGIPTQETQYFGPGTRLLVL.

This sequence joins TRBV9 and TRBJ1-2; no firm D call. V lost 0 bases to trimming and J lost 8 bases, with 8 bases between them. This CDR3 spans 12 amino acids. CDR1 is SGDLS, CDR2 YYNGEE, per germline. In nucleotides, the CDR3 is TGTGCCAGCAGCGTAGAGCCGGGAGGCTACACCTTC. Translating gives CASSVEPGGYTF.

The chain carries TRBV6-5 and TRBJ1-1; the D is unclear. This CDR3 region has 13 residues. The germline V and J ends were trimmed by 6 bases and 1 base, with 9 bases remaining between them. The V gene's germline CDR1 is MNHEY and CDR2 SVGAGI. CDR3 sequence: CASSRGGNTEAFF. For the CDR3, the DNA is TGTGCCAGCAGCCGGGGAGGGAACACTGAAGCTTTCTTT.

The CDR3 protein is CASSQAPPATNEKLFF. CDR3 coding DNA: TGCGCCAGCAGCCAAGCCCCTCCAGCAACTAATGAAAAACTGTTTTTT. V gene TRBV5-1 combines with J gene TRBJ1-4; D unclear. This CDR3 is 16 amino acids long. Germline lookup yields CDR1 SGHRS and CDR2 YFSETQ. V lost 4 bases and J lost 0, with 13 bases in between.

This CDR3 reads CASRRGLAGDQETQYF. CDR3 DNA: TGTGCCAGCAGAAGAGGGCTAGCGGGAGACCAAGAGACCCAGTACTTC. The chain recombines TRBV7-3 with TRBJ2-5, with TRBD2 matching over 10 bases. V shed 6 bases, J shed 0 bases, and the junction held 7 bases outside the gene matches. The length of the CDR3 is 16 residues. CDR1 and CDR2 (germline): SGHTA, FQGTGA.

The gene calls are TRBV18 and TRBJ1-2; D is undetermined. With 0 bases removed from V and 8 bases from J, the gap between germline ends came to 10 bases. CDR1 is KGHSH, CDR2 LQKENI, per germline. There are 13 residues in the CDR3. The CDR3 nucleotides read TGTGCCAGCTCACCACCGGTTCAGCGAGGCTACACCTTC. Amino acids: CASSPPVQRGYTF.

The chain couples TRBV28 to TRBJ2-5; D remains ambiguous. Germline V gene data show CDR1 as MDHEN and CDR2 as SYDVKM. The V gene lost 4 bases and the J gene lost 3 bases, with 9 bases spanning the gap. This CDR3 is built from 13 residues. The CDR3 region is CASSWSREETQYF. As DNA, the CDR3 is TGTGCCAGCAGTTGGTCTAGGGAAGAGACCCAGTACTTC.

The count of this clone is one. The V gene is TRBV7-2, the J gene TRBJ2-5; 11 bases match TRBD2. Germline trimming cut 1 base from V and 5 bases from J; bases unmatched to any gene: 9. The CDR3 consists of 17 residues. The germline V gene has CDR1 SGHTA and CDR2 FQGNSA. The CDR3 DNA reads as TGTGCCAGCAGCTTAGTCGGTAGCGGGGGGGCCCGGGAGACCCAGTACTTC. Its translation is CASSLVGSGGARETQYF.

This chain joins TRBV7-8 and TRBJ2-7, with D uncertain. The CDR3 is made up of 14 amino acids. V shed 1 base and J shed 0 bases, with 7 bases lying between them. Per the germline V gene, CDR1 is SGHVS and CDR2 is FQNEAQ. The DNA of the CDR3 is TGTGCCAGCAGCTTAGTAGGGATCTCCTACGAGCAGTACTTC. It is translated as CASSLVGISYEQYF.

V is TRBV10-3 and J is TRBJ1-5, with 10 bases aligning to TRBD1. This CDR3 has 16 residues. Germline V gene lookup returns CDR1 ENHRY and CDR2 SYGVKD. Losses at the gene ends were 3 bases for V and 4 bases for J; bases not matched to a gene: 6. The CDR3 sequence is CAISDSPGQGNQPQHF. CDR3 coding DNA: TGTGCCATCAGTGATTCCCCGGGACAGGGGAATCAGCCCCAGCATTTT.